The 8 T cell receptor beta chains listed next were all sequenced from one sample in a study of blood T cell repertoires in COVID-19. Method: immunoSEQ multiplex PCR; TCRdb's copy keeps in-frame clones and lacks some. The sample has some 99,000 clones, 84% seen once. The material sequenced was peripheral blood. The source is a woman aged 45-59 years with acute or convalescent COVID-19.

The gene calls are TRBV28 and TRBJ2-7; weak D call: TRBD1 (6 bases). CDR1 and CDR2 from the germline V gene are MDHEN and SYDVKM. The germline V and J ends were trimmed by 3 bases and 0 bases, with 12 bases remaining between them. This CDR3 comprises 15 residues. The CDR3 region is CASSFSLTGSYEQYF. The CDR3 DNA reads TGTGCCAGCAGTTTCTCACTGACAGGCTCCTACGAGCAGTACTTC.

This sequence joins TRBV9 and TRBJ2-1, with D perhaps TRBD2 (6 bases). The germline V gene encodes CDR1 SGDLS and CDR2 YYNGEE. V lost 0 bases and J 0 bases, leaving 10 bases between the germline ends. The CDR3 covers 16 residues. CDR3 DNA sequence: TGTGCCAGCAGCGTAGGGGGACTGACCTCCTACAATGAGCAGTTCTTC. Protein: CASSVGGLTSYNEQFF.

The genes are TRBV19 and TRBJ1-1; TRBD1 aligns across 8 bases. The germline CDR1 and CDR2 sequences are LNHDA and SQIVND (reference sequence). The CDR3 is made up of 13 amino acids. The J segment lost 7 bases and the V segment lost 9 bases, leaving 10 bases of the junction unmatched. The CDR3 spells CASQDREKGEAFF. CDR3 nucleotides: TGTGCCAGCCAGGACAGGGAAAAGGGTGAAGCTTTCTTT.

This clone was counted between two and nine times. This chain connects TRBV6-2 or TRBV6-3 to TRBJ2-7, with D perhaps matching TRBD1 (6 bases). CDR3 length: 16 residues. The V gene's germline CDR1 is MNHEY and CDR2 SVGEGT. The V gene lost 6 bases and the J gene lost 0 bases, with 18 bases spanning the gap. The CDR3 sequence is CASSTVGGPRSYEQYF. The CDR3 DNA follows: TGTGCCAGCAGCACCGTAGGGGGACCGCGCTCCTACGAGCAGTACTTC.

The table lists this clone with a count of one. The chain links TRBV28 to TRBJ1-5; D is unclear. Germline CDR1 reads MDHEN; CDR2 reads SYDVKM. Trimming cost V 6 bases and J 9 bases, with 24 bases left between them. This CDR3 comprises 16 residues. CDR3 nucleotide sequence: TGTGCCAGCAGCCCTCCCCCTCCGGGGAGAGGTTGGCCCCAGCATTTT. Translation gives CASSPPPPGRGWPQHF.

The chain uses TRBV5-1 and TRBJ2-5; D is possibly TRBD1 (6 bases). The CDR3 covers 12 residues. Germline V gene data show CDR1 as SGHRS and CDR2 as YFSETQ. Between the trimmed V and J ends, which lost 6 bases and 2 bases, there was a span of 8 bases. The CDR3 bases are TGCGCCAGCACGGACAGTCAAGAGACCCAGTACTTC. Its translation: CASTDSQETQYF.

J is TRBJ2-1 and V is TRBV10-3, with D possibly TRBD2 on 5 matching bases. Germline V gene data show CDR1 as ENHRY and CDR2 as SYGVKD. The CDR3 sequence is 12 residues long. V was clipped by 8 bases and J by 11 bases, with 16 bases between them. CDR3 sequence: CAIANLGGQQFF. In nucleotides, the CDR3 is TGTGCCATCGCCAACTTAGGCGGGCAGCAGTTCTTC.

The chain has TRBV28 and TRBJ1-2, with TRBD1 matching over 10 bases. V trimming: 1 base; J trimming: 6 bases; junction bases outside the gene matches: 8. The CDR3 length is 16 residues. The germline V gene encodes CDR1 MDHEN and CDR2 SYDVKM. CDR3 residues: CASSLSPDRGGDGYTF. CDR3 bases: TGTGCCAGCAGTTTATCCCCGGACAGGGGGGGGGATGGCTACACCTTC.